This passage covers 4 T cell receptor beta chains from one sample sequenced in a study of shared clonotypes between healthy human individuals (dated by TCRdb to about 2020). The library was obtained by the immunoSEQ multiplex PCR assay. As stored in TCRdb, this immuneACCESS dataset retains in-frame rearrangements with V and J assigned. A fraction of the clones does not appear; measured against another copy, unresolved V genes explain less than half of the discrepancy, and the remainder lacks a known reason. The sample records about 1 million clones, more than 65% of which are singletons. The ten largest clonotypes hold about 1.5% of the sample. The sample comprised memory CD4+ T cells sorted from blood. In the paper's terms, the cell subset or site label means: CD45RA-negative fraction. The receptors derive from a man aged 18 to 30 in good health.

The CDR3: CASRRGSSDTDTQYF. CDR3 DNA sequence: TGTGCCAGCAGACGGGGGAGCAGCGACACAGATACGCAGTATTTT. This chain joins TRBV6-6 and TRBJ2-3, with D tentatively TRBD2 (6 bases). Germline V gene data show CDR1 as MNHNY and CDR2 as SVGAGI (reference sequence). There are 15 residues in the CDR3. Trimming took 6 bases from V and 2 from J, leaving 15 bases between them.

The gene calls are TRBV28 and TRBJ1-5, with D possibly TRBD1 on 6 matching bases. Trimming removed 3 bases from V and 2 bases from J, with 17 bases in between. There are 17 residues in the CDR3. Per the germline V gene, CDR1 is MDHEN and CDR2 is SYDVKM. CDR3 sequence (DNA): TGTGCCAGCAGTTTTGGGCAGGGGAGAAGGGGCAATCAGCCCCAGCATTTT. It specifies CASSFGQGRRGNQPQHF.

This clone was detected ten times or more. The chain couples TRBV11-2 to TRBJ1-6; possible D gene TRBD1, 5 bases. Per germline, CDR1 SGHAT and CDR2 FQNNGV. The V end lost 0 bases, the J end lost 10 bases, and 10 bases lay between the germline ends. CDR3 length equals 14 residues. The DNA for the CDR3 is TGTGCCAGCAGCTTAGAAGGGGTGGGATCACCCCTCCACTTT. Protein product: CASSLEGVGSPLHF.

V is TRBV2 and J is TRBJ2-5, with D possibly being TRBD1 (6 bases). The CDR3 contains 13 residues. The germline V gene has CDR1 SNHLY and CDR2 FYNNEI. V lost 9 bases to trimming and J lost 8 bases, with 19 bases between them. The DNA of the CDR3 is TGTGCCAGTCTACAGGGCCAGAGGGAAACCCAGTACTTC. This gives the protein CASLQGQRETQYF.